This T cell receptor (beta chain) is from a study of T cell responses to AZD1222 COVID-19 vaccine. General study points: No day 14 peak samples; only post-peak repertoires were characterized. It should be noted that donors were predominantly white British and more often female, and clonal diversity was possibly underestimated. Spike-spanning, vaccine-associated CD4 TCRs were dominant at 160-218 and 743-854.

Using immunoSEQ multiplex PCR, the repertoire was profiled, and TCRdb retains in-frame clones only, with some absent. The sample shows approximately 150,000 clones, just under 95% of them seen only once. Comments on this clone: Its antigen is not known.

The clonotype was recovered from an adult who had recovered from COVID-19. The starting material was peripheral blood, obtained after recovery from COVID-19.

CDR3 in amino acids: CASSSPGLAGGTPYEQYF. Written as DNA, the CDR3 is TGTGCCAGCAGTTCCCCGGGACTAGCGGGAGGCACCCCTTACGAGCAGTACTTC. The V call is TRBV28, the J call TRBJ2-7; 15 nucleotides agree with TRBD2. Germline V gene lookup returns CDR1 MDHEN and CDR2 SYDVKM. The CDR3 covers 18 residues. With 4 bases clipped from V and 4 bases from J, the junction kept 11 bases outside the gene matches.